This is a list of T cell receptor beta chains from one sample in a study of cytomegalovirus exposure and HLA in healthy donors. The assay was immunoSEQ multiplex PCR, and TCRdb's table has in-frame clones only and misses some. Among 70,000 or so clones, about 91% were seen once, and the ten largest hold roughly 3.1%. Source material: PBMCs. These receptors originate from a man younger than 30 in good health and CMV-seronegative. Both conserved end residues are part of each CDR3. D genes are given only for firm matches. Some rows mark clone size as missing; the rest say once, few, many or name a class of expanded clone.

d_call clone_size j_call v_call cdr3_aa cdr3_nt
TRBD1 - TRBJ2-3 TRBV5-1 CASSADRAPSPDTQYF TGCGCCAGCAGCGCCGACAGGGCCCCTTCGCCAGATACGCAGTATTTT
TRBD2 - TRBJ2-2 TRBV7-2 CASSFRASSGGTGELFF TGTGCCAGCAGCTTCCGCGCCTCTAGCGGGGGGACCGGGGAGCTGTTTTTT
- - TRBJ2-3 TRBV7-2 CASSLVGPGGNTQYF TGTGCCAGCAGCTTAGTTGGGCCAGGCGGGAATACGCAGTATTTT
- - TRBJ2-4 TRBV10-3 CAISEGQIAKNIQYF TGTGCCATCAGTGAGGGGCAGATAGCCAAAAACATTCAGTACTTC
TRBD2 - TRBJ2-1 TRBV6-5 CASSYQAGGRNEQFF TGTGCCAGCAGTTATCAAGCGGGAGGGCGCAATGAGCAGTTCTTC
TRBD2 - TRBJ2-1 TRBV28 CASSSLREASYNEQFF TGTGCCAGCAGTTCGTTACGGGAGGCCTCCTACAATGAGCAGTTCTTC
- - TRBJ1-4 TRBV7-8 CASTPAGAGANEKLFF TGTGCCAGCACTCCCGCAGGGGCAGGGGCTAATGAAAAACTGTTTTTT
- - TRBJ1-1 TRBV28 CASSLWSDGDSTEAFF TGTGCCAGCAGTTTATGGTCCGACGGGGATAGCACTGAAGCTTTCTTT
- - TRBJ2-1 TRBV7-3 CASSFDSTYNEQFF TGTGCCAGCAGCTTTGACAGTACCTACAATGAGCAGTTCTTC
TRBD1 - TRBJ2-5 TRBV5-8 CASSWYRGRETQYF TGTGCCAGCAGCTGGTACAGGGGACGGGAGACCCAGTACTTC
- - TRBJ1-4 TRBV5-6 CASSLLNEKLFF TGTGCCAGCAGCCTATTAAATGAAAAACTGTTTTTT
- once TRBJ2-7 TRBV7-8 CASSPRVLNEQYF TGTGCCAGCAGCCCTCGAGTTCTGAACGAGCAGTACTTC
TRBD1 once TRBJ2-2 TRBV7-3 CASSPRGPSNTGELFF TGTGCCAGCAGCCCCAGGGGGCCATCGAACACCGGGGAGCTGTTTTTT
- - TRBJ2-1 TRBV11-1 CASSPQKSSYNEQFF TGTGCCAGCAGCCCCCAAAAGAGCTCCTACAATGAGCAGTTCTTC
TRBD2 - TRBJ2-3 TRBV7-3 CASSQRTSGSSTDTQYF TGTGCCAGCAGCCAGAGGACTAGCGGGTCTAGCACAGATACGCAGTATTTT
- - TRBJ1-3 TRBV5-1 CASSFSGPRGNTIYF TGCGCCAGCAGCTTCTCGGGTCCACGAGGAAACACCATATATTTT
- once TRBJ1-2 TRBV6-5 CASSYLYTNYGYTF TGTGCCAGCAGTTACTTGTATACTAACTATGGCTACACCTTC
- - TRBJ2-7 TRBV7-8 CASSLARDFYEQYF TGTGCCAGCAGCTTAGCCCGGGACTTCTACGAGCAGTACTTC
TRBD2 - TRBJ2-7 TRBV30 CAFLKREMNSYEQYF TGTGCCTTCCTTAAGCGGGAGATGAACTCCTACGAGCAGTACTTC
TRBD1 - TRBJ1-4 TRBV5-6 CASSSRTGRSEKLFF TGTGCCAGCAGCTCACGGACAGGGAGAAGTGAAAAACTGTTTTTT
TRBD2 - TRBJ2-3 TRBV9 CASSVDQREVTQYF TGTGCCAGCAGCGTAGATCAGCGGGAGGTTACGCAGTATTTT
TRBD1 - TRBJ1-5 TRBV28 CASSSTGREQPQHF TGTGCCAGCAGTTCGACAGGGCGGGAACAGCCCCAGCATTTT
- once TRBJ2-5 TRBV4-2 CASSLDVTAKRNSVQYF TGTGCCAGCAGCCTAGACGTAACAGCCAAGAGAAATTCCGTCCAGTACTTC
- - TRBJ2-2 TRBV7-6 CASSPRTENTGELFF TGTGCCAGCAGCCCCCGGACAGAGAACACCGGGGAGCTGTTTTTT
TRBD2 - TRBJ2-6 TRBV6-1 CASSENLLAGVIGSGANVLTF TGTGCCAGCAGTGAAAACCTTCTAGCGGGAGTAATAGGCTCTGGGGCCAACGTCCTGACTTTC
- - TRBJ1-2 TRBV6-4 CASSEGHSSRGYTF TGTGCCAGCAGTGAGGGACACAGTTCTCGGGGCTACACCTTC
TRBD2 - TRBJ2-2 TRBV5-4 CASSAGLAGLIGELFF TGTGCCAGCAGCGCAGGACTAGCGGGATTGATCGGGGAGCTGTTTTTT
- once TRBJ1-1 TRBV28 CASSLKFAGDTEAFF TGTGCCAGCAGTTTAAAATTTGCAGGGGACACTGAAGCTTTCTTT
TRBD2 - TRBJ2-3 TRBV29-1 CSVEREGTDTQYF TGCAGCGTGGAGCGGGAGGGGACAGATACGCAGTATTTT
- - TRBJ1-2 TRBV28 CASSLYILGGALGYTF TGTGCCAGCAGTTTATATATATTGGGGGGGGCGCTTGGCTACACCTTC
TRBD2 - TRBJ2-7 TRBV30 CAWSVRGTIRSSYEQYF TGTGCCTGGAGTGTACGAGGGACTATTAGGAGCTCCTACGAGCAGTACTTC
- - TRBJ1-1 TRBV28 CASTRGFGKAFF TGTGCCAGCACTCGGGGGTTTGGGAAAGCTTTCTTT
- - TRBJ1-5 TRBV28 CASNTRGSGNQPQHF TGTGCCAGCAACACGAGGGGGAGTGGGAATCAGCCCCAGCATTTT
TRBD1 - TRBJ2-7 TRBV5-1 CASSPIDRAWEQYF TGCGCCAGCAGCCCAATCGACAGGGCTTGGGAGCAGTACTTC
- - TRBJ1-1 TRBV4-3 CASSLLRQNTEAFF TGCGCCAGCAGCCTCTTGCGGCAGAACACTGAAGCTTTCTTT
TRBD1 - TRBJ1-3 TRBV28 CRAGGRNTIYF TGTCGGGCAGGGGGGCGAAACACCATATATTTT
- - TRBJ1-2 TRBV21-1 CASSKALGHYGYTF TGTGCCAGCAGCAAAGCTTTGGGACATTATGGCTACACCTTC
- - TRBJ1-3 TRBV2 CAGAVAGNTIYF TGTGCCGGAGCAGTTGCTGGAAACACCATATATTTT
TRBD1 - TRBJ2-7 TRBV14 CASSQFKTGRYYEQYF TGTGCCAGCAGCCAATTCAAGACAGGGCGATACTACGAGCAGTACTTC
TRBD1 - TRBJ2-7 TRBV19 CASRPGTGSYEQYF TGTGCCAGTCGCCCCGGGACAGGCTCCTACGAGCAGTACTTC
TRBD2 once TRBJ2-2 TRBV28 CASSSFRLAGRTGELFF TGTGCCAGCAGTTCTTTTAGACTAGCGGGAAGGACCGGGGAGCTGTTTTTT
- - TRBJ1-5 TRBV5-8 CASSSYTGLSNQPQHF TGTGCCAGCAGCTCCTACACAGGGCTTAGCAATCAGCCCCAGCATTTT